Listed below are T cell receptor beta chains from one sample, sequenced in a study of T-cell memory formation after mild COVID-19. TCRdb analysed the 5' RACE reads with MiXCR anew, one entry per CDR3 protein. The sample holds roughly 180,000 distinct CDR3 sequences, 18% seen once. The specimen sequenced was PBMCs or a T cell subset sorted from them (not recorded which). Receptors originate from a man between 18 and 35 years old who had mild COVID-19 (a few samples of this study predate the infection). Cell type and time point are not known. CDR3s include the opening cysteine and the closing phenylalanine or tryptophan. The D gene is left open where the match is weak. Rows may omit the clone size; those that give it use once, few, many or a size class.

CDR3 length	clone size	V gene	D gene	J gene	CDR3 DNA	CDR3 protein
15	-	TRBV7-6	-	TRBJ2-3	TGTGCCAGCAGCTCCCTTGCTCAGAGCACAGATACGCAGTATTTT	CASSSLAQSTDTQYF
14	-	TRBV15	-	TRBJ1-5	TGTGCCACCAGCAGAGAACAGAACAATCAGCCCCAGCATTTT	CATSREQNNQPQHF
13	few	TRBV7-2	-	TRBJ1-2	TGTGCCAGCAGCTTAGCGGAAGACTATGGCTACACCTTC	CASSLAEDYGYTF
15	many	TRBV7-3	-	TRBJ1-2	TGTGCCAGCAGCCCCTGGTCGGGGTCCAACTATGGCTACACCTTC	CASSPWSGSNYGYTF
14	-	TRBV7-6	-	TRBJ2-5	TGTGCCAGCAGCTTAGGGGTACTCGGAGAGACCCAGTACTTC	CASSLGVLGETQYF
16	-	TRBV5-1	TRBD1	TRBJ1-1	TGCGCCAGTGCAGCCTCAGGGGGCTATGGGGACACTGAAGCTTTCTTT	CASAASGGYGDTEAFF
14	few	TRBV5-1	TRBD2	TRBJ2-3	TGCGCCAGCAATAGGGGAGGGAGCACAGATACGCAGTATTTT	CASNRGGSTDTQYF
17	-	TRBV5-1	TRBD2	TRBJ2-3	TGCGCCAGCAGCTTGGCGGCTAGCGGGGGATGGGCAGATACGCAGTATTTT	CASSLAASGGWADTQYF
13	few	TRBV20-1	-	TRBJ2-1	TGCAGTGCCCCGCGGGGCGGCTACAATGAGCAGTTCTTC	CSAPRGGYNEQFF
16	-	TRBV30	TRBD2	TRBJ2-7	TGTGCCTGGAATCGGGGGACTAGCGGGGCCTCGGAAGAGCAGTACTTC	CAWNRGTSGASEEQYF
15	-	TRBV3-1	TRBD1	TRBJ2-5	TGTGCCAGCAGTACGACCCGGGACAGTCACGGGGCCCAGTACTTC	CASSTTRDSHGAQYF
18	few	TRBV9	TRBD1	TRBJ2-6	TGTGCCAGCAGCCGAGGGGACAGGGAACTCTCTGGGGCCAACGTCCTGACTTTC	CASSRGDRELSGANVLTF
15	few	TRBV18	TRBD1	TRBJ2-5	TGTGCCAGCTCACCCATGGGGACAGGCCAAGAGACCCAGTACTTC	CASSPMGTGQETQYF
14	few	TRBV11-2	TRBD1	TRBJ1-1	TGTGCCAGCAGCTTAGCGGGAGGACAGGGGGAAGCTTTCTTT	CASSLAGGQGEAFF
14	-	TRBV11-2	-	TRBJ1-5	TGTGCCAGCAGTGAGGGTTATAGCAATCAGCCCCAGCATTTT	CASSEGYSNQPQHF